Below are 27 T cell receptor beta chains sequenced from a single sample in a study of cytomegalovirus exposure and HLA in healthy donors. A multiplex PCR was run with 60 Vbeta primers and 13 Jbeta primers. Here immunoSEQ multiplex PCR was the method, and the copy in TCRdb shows in-frame clones only, minus some. The data contain some 190,000 clones, around 77% of them singletons. Sequences were obtained from PBMCs. The receptors were sampled from a woman younger than 30 in good health and CMV-seronegative.

This clone was detected only a few times. The rearrangement links TRBV7-2 to TRBJ1-2; TRBD1 aligns across 10 bases. The germline CDR1 and CDR2 sequences are SGHTA and FQGNSA. Trimming removed 2 bases from V and 7 bases from J; junction bases left unmatched: 4. There are 14 residues in the CDR3. As DNA, the CDR3 is TGTGCCAGCAGCTTAAAGGGACAGGGGCCTGGCTACACCTTC. This encodes CASSLKGQGPGYTF.

The rearrangement joins TRBV6-1 to TRBJ1-2; D not certain. The germline V gene encodes CDR1 MNHNS and CDR2 SASEGT. With 3 bases removed from V and 8 bases from J, the gap between germline ends came to 10 bases. The length of the CDR3 is 12 residues. Here the CDR3 reads CASSERNLGYTF. Written as DNA, the CDR3 is TGTGCCAGCAGTGAGAGGAATCTGGGCTACACCTTC.

V is TRBV6-5 and J is TRBJ2-7, with TRBD1 matching over 9 bases. CDR1 and CDR2 from the germline V gene are MNHEY and SVGAGI. There are 13 residues in the CDR3. Trimming at V came to 5 bases and at J to 3 bases, leaving 2 bases not matched to a gene. CDR3 residues: CASSPTGGYEQYF. In nucleotides, the CDR3 is TGTGCCAGCAGTCCGACAGGGGGCTACGAGCAGTACTTC.

This sequence joins TRBV4-2 and TRBJ1-2, with 7 bases that match TRBD1. Germline assignment: CDR1 LGHNA and CDR2 YNFKEQ. The CDR3 is 18 residues long. The V gene end was trimmed by 1 base and the J gene end by 5 bases; junction bases not matched to a gene: 16. Here the CDR3 reads CASSQGPTGTAVGYGYTF. The CDR3 DNA reads TGTGCCAGCAGCCAAGGTCCGACCGGGACAGCGGTTGGATATGGCTACACCTTC.

This chain uses TRBV18 with TRBJ1-6; tentatively, D is TRBD1 (6 bases). Trimming removed 6 bases from V and 14 bases from J, with 23 bases in between. Germline V CDR1 and CDR2: KGHSH, LQKENI. The CDR3 extends over 15 amino acids. DNA of the CDR3: TGTGCCAGCTCCCACAGGGCGCTATTGCCCTATACCCTCCACTTT. Amino acid sequence: CASSHRALLPYTLHF.

The chain combines TRBV5-1 with TRBJ2-3; 9 bases line up with TRBD1. V shed 3 bases, J shed 6 bases, and the junction held 11 bases outside the gene matches. The CDR3 runs 16 residues. CDR1 SGHRS and CDR2 YFSETQ come from the germline V gene. CDR3 residues: CASSSPGQGSLDTQYF. The CDR3 DNA reads TGCGCCAGCAGCTCTCCGGGACAGGGTAGTCTTGATACGCAGTATTTT.

This clone was counted once. The rearrangement joins TRBV28 to TRBJ2-7; 7 nucleotides agree with TRBD1. V dropped 3 bases and J dropped 2; count of bases not matched to a gene: 7. The germline V gene encodes CDR1 MDHEN and CDR2 SYDVKM. CDR3 size: 15 residues. The CDR3 sequence is CASSLGQQWPYEQYF. CDR3 DNA: TGTGCCAGCAGTTTGGGACAGCAATGGCCCTACGAGCAGTACTTC.

This chain links TRBV7-3 with TRBJ1-2, with D hard to call. There are 13 residues in the CDR3. In germline, CDR1 is SGHTA, CDR2 FQGTGA. V was trimmed by 1 base and J by 0 bases, leaving 3 bases between them. CDR3: CASSLRANYGYTF. CDR3 coding DNA: TGTGCCAGCAGCTTAAGAGCTAACTATGGCTACACCTTC.

This clone has more than one count but fewer than ten. The chain uses TRBV7-3 and TRBJ2-2; TRBD1 aligns across 7 bases. The CDR3 spans 14 residues. Germline V gives CDR1 SGHTA, CDR2 FQGTGA. Germline trimming cut 5 bases from V and 7 bases from J; bases unmatched to any gene: 7. CDR3 nucleotide sequence: TGTGCCAGCAGCCCACAGGGGTTCGGCGGGGAGCTGTTTTTT. Protein product: CASSPQGFGGELFF. The entire variable domain, with the rest obtained from reference TRBV7-3 and TRBJ2-2, is as follows: GAGVSQTPSNKVTEKGKYVELRCDPISGHTALYWYRQSLGQGPEFLIYFQGTGAADDSGLPNDRFFAVRPEGSVSTLKIQRTERGDSAVYLCASSPQGFGGELFFGEGSRLTVL.

V gene TRBV11-2 combines with J gene TRBJ1-2; the D gene is possibly TRBD1 (5 bases). CDR1 SGHAT and CDR2 FQNNGV come from the germline V gene. The CDR3 covers 14 residues. Deletions cut 4 bases from V and 4 bases from J, with 13 bases between. The CDR3 sequence is CASSSPGKLYGYTF. For the CDR3, the DNA is TGTGCCAGCAGCTCCCCAGGGAAGCTCTATGGCTACACCTTC.

The genes are TRBV6-6 and TRBJ1-6, with D unresolved. Germline-derived CDR1 and CDR2 are MNHNY and SVGAGI (reference sequence). The CDR3 sequence is 15 residues long. V was clipped by 5 bases and J by 7 bases, with 15 bases between them. CDR3 sequence: CASSTLTGGNSPLHF. CDR3 DNA: TGTGCCAGCAGTACCCTGACGGGAGGGAATTCACCCCTCCACTTT.

V and J are TRBV11-3 and TRBJ2-1, with TRBD1 matching over 7 bases. The CDR3 sequence is 14 residues long. J lost 2 bases, V lost 8 bases, and 6 bases had no gene match. Germline lookup yields CDR1 SGHNT and CDR2 YENEEA. The CDR3: CASGTGDPYNEQFF. CDR3 coding DNA: TGTGCCAGCGGCACAGGGGACCCCTACAATGAGCAGTTCTTC.

The chain couples TRBV5-5 to TRBJ1-1; a weak D match, TRBD1 (6 bases). The germline CDR1 and CDR2 sequences are SGHKS and YYEKEE (reference sequence). V shed 4 bases and J shed 1 base, with 11 bases lying between them. This CDR3 comprises 14 residues. CDR3 amino acids: CASSHRTENTEAFF. CDR3 coding DNA: TGTGCCAGCAGCCACCGGACAGAGAACACTGAAGCTTTCTTT.

V is TRBV7-3 and J is TRBJ1-1, with TRBD1 matching 8 bases. This CDR3 region has 15 residues. V dropped 5 bases and J dropped 4; count of bases not matched to a gene: 9. CDR1 and CDR2 (germline): SGHTA, FQGTGA. The CDR3 is CASSERTGFGTEAFF. CDR3 nucleotides: TGTGCCAGCAGCGAAAGGACAGGGTTCGGCACTGAAGCTTTCTTT. Combining the CDR3 with reference TRBV7-3 and TRBJ1-1 gives the whole variable domain GAGVSQTPSNKVTEKGKYVELRCDPISGHTALYWYRQSLGQGPEFLIYFQGTGAADDSGLPNDRFFAVRPEGSVSTLKIQRTERGDSAVYLCASSERTGFGTEAFFGQGTRLTVV.

The rearrangement joins TRBV5-6 to TRBJ2-5, with TRBD1 matching 8 bases. The CDR3 runs 16 residues. V lost 2 bases, J lost 1 base, and 7 bases stayed unmatched. Germline V gives CDR1 SGHDT, CDR2 YYEEEE. The CDR3 nucleotides are TGTGCCAGCAGCTTACTTGGACAGGGAATCCAAGAGACCCAGTACTTC. It specifies CASSLLGQGIQETQYF.

V and J are TRBV25-1 and TRBJ2-7; D remains ambiguous. Trimming took off 0 bases at V and 3 bases at J, with 15 bases between the two ends. There are 16 residues in the CDR3. Germline V gives CDR1 MGHDK, CDR2 SYGVNS. Here the CDR3 DNA reads TGTGCCAGCAGTGAATATTTCACAGAACAAGACTACGAGCAGTACTTC. It specifies CASSEYFTEQDYEQYF.

The chain joins TRBV19 to TRBJ1-5; D is unresolved. The CDR3 runs to 16 residues. Trimming removed 8 bases from V and 0 bases from J, with 17 bases in between. Germline V gives CDR1 LNHDA, CDR2 SQIVND (reference sequence). CDR3: CASSHLLIDSNQPQHF. The DNA of the CDR3 is TGTGCCAGTTCTCATTTATTGATAGATAGCAATCAGCCCCAGCATTTT.

J is TRBJ2-1 and V is TRBV19, with a tentative D call TRBD2 (5 bases). The CDR3 loop spans 14 amino acids. From germline, CDR1 is LNHDA and CDR2 SQIVND (reference sequence). Trimming pared 5 bases from V and 3 bases from J, leaving 11 bases between. CDR3 in DNA: TGTGCCAGTAGTCCGGCGGGTGACTACAATGAGCAGTTCTTC. Its protein product is CASSPAGDYNEQFF. Full variable domain (missing parts from reference TRBV19 and TRBJ2-1): DGGITQSPKYLFRKEGQNVTLSCEQNLNHDAMYWYRQDPGQGLRLIYYSQIVNDFQKGDIAEGYSVSREKKESFPLTVTSAQKNPTAFYLCASSPAGDYNEQFFGPGTRLTVL.

The chain is built from TRBV30 and TRBJ1-1, with 7 bases that match TRBD1. V lost 7 bases and J lost 8; bases outside the gene matches: 10. The CDR3 consists of 12 residues. The V gene's germline CDR1 is GTSNPN and CDR2 SVGIG (reference sequence). The CDR3 loop is CASPGDSQEAFF. DNA for the CDR3: TGTGCCTCCCCCGGGGACAGCCAAGAAGCTTTCTTT.

The CDR3 DNA reads as TGTGCCAGCAGCCCCGCCTGGACTAGCGGGCGCACAGATACGCAGTATTTT. Amino acid sequence: CASSPAWTSGRTDTQYF. This chain uses TRBV7-3 with TRBJ2-3; TRBD2 aligns across 11 bases. The CDR3 is 17 amino acids. The junction had 8 bases not matched to a gene; V was cut back by 5 bases and J by 1 base. Per the germline V gene, CDR1 is SGHTA and CDR2 is FQGTGA.

In this sample, this clone turned up once. The CDR3: CASSVGARGGQETQYF. The CDR3 DNA reads TGTGCCAGCAGCGTGGGCGCCCGAGGGGGCCAAGAGACCCAGTACTTC. The V call is TRBV9, the J call TRBJ2-5, with TRBD1 as a possible D gene (6 bases). Deletions cut 2 bases from V and 1 base from J, with 15 bases between. The germline V gene has CDR1 SGDLS and CDR2 YYNGEE. This CDR3 is 16 amino acids long.

The J gene is TRBJ2-3, the V gene TRBV15; a possible D gene is TRBD2 (6 bases). From germline, CDR1 is LNHNV and CDR2 YYDKDF (reference sequence). This CDR3 has 16 amino acids. V dropped 5 bases and J dropped 0 bases, with 15 bases sitting between them. In DNA form, the CDR3 reads TGTGCCACCAGCCCCCGGGAGACGGGCAGCACAGATACGCAGTATTTT. Amino acids: CATSPRETGSTDTQYF.

The chain uses TRBV5-4 and TRBJ2-5, with D perhaps TRBD2 (7 bases). V gave up 2 bases and J gave up 5 bases, with 16 bases separating them. The CDR3 runs 15 residues. Germline V CDR1 and CDR2: SGHNT, YYREEE (reference sequence). The CDR3 loop reads CASSLGGGRTETQYF. The CDR3 DNA sequence: TGTGCCAGCAGCTTAGGGGGGGGGCGTACGGAGACCCAGTACTTC.

The V gene is TRBV7-6, the J gene TRBJ2-7, with D perhaps matching TRBD2 (5 bases). V lost 5 bases and J lost 7, with 18 bases in between. CDR1 and CDR2 from the germline V gene are SGHVS and FNYEAQ. CDR3 length: 14 amino acids. The CDR3 DNA reads as TGTGCCAGCAGCCCCAGAGGGAACCTGATGGAGCAGTACTTC. It is translated as CASSPRGNLMEQYF. Combining the CDR3 with reference TRBV7-6 and TRBJ2-7 gives the whole variable domain GAGVSQSPRYKVTKRGQDVALRCDPISGHVSLYWYRQALGQGPEFLTYFNYEAQQDKSGLPNDRFSAERPEGSISTLTIQRTEQRDSAMYRCASSPRGNLMEQYFGPGTRLTVT.

This clone was seen more than once but under ten times. The chain has TRBV7-8 and TRBJ2-7, with D maybe TRBD2 (6 bases). CDR1 and CDR2 (germline): SGHVS, FQNEAQ. Trimming removed 5 bases from V and 3 bases from J, with 11 bases in between. CDR3 length: 13 amino acids. In nucleotides, the CDR3 is TGTGCCAGCAGCCGAGGGAGGCTCTACGAGCAGTACTTC. Its protein product is CASSRGRLYEQYF.

This clone has more than one count but fewer than ten. The chain is built from TRBV2 and TRBJ2-5, with TRBD2 matching 11 bases. Per germline, CDR1 SNHLY and CDR2 FYNNEI. The CDR3 has 19 residues. V trimming: 3 bases; J trimming: 0 bases; junction bases outside the gene matches: 12. The CDR3 region has the DNA TGTGCCAGCAGTGAGGAGACTAGCGGGAAAATATCGTACCAAGAGACCCAGTACTTC. Its protein product is CASSEETSGKISYQETQYF.

The gene calls are TRBV2 and TRBJ1-5; TRBD1 aligns across 8 bases. With 7 bases clipped from V and 1 base from J, the junction kept 6 bases outside the gene matches. Per germline, CDR1 SNHLY and CDR2 FYNNEI. CDR3 size: 15 residues. The chain's CDR3 is CASTKDRVSNQPQHF. The CDR3 nucleotides are TGTGCCAGCACTAAGGACAGGGTGAGCAATCAGCCCCAGCATTTT.